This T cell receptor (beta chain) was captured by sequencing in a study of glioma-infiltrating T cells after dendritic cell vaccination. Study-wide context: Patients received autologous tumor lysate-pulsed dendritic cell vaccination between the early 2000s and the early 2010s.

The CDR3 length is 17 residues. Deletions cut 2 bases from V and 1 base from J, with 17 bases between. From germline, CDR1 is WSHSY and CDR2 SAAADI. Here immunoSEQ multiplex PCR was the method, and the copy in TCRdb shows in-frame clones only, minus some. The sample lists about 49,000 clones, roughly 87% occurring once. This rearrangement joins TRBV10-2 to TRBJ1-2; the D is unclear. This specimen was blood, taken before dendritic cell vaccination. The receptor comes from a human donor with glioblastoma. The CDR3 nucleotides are TGCGCCAGCAGTGAGCCCCCTCAGTATACGATTAACTATGGCTACACCTTC. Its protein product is CASSEPPQYTINYGYTF.